A single T cell receptor beta chain is shown here with its context. Its specificity is unknown. These data originate in a study of cytomegalovirus exposure and HLA in healthy donors. Across the study: From donors who were HLA-typed, an early data release held 80 million to 95 million unique TCRs. Findings of the study overall: Reported findings show TCR beta sequences accurately forecast HLA-A and HLA-B alleles in most subjects. Presence/absence analyses assumed roughly uniform sequencing depth across donors. Later analysis revealed greater clonal expansion in HLA-associated TCR beta chains than in equally common others.

Germline CDR1 reads SGDLS; CDR2 reads YYNGEE. The CDR3 spans 15 residues. Trimming stripped 3 bases from V and 2 bases from J, with 14 bases between. With 60 Vbeta and 13 Jbeta primers, the PCR was carried out. Repertoires were generated with immunoSEQ multiplex PCR, while TCRdb's copy carries only in-frame clones and drops some. Here the sample spans 85,000 to 100,000 clones, around 59% being singletons. The rearrangement joins TRBV9 to TRBJ1-2, with D hard to call. This clonotype was sampled from a human donor in good health. The sample comprised PBMCs. CDR3 nucleotides: TGTGCCAGCAGCGGATCCCAGGCCAGCAACTATGGCTACACCTTC. It translates to CASSGSQASNYGYTF.